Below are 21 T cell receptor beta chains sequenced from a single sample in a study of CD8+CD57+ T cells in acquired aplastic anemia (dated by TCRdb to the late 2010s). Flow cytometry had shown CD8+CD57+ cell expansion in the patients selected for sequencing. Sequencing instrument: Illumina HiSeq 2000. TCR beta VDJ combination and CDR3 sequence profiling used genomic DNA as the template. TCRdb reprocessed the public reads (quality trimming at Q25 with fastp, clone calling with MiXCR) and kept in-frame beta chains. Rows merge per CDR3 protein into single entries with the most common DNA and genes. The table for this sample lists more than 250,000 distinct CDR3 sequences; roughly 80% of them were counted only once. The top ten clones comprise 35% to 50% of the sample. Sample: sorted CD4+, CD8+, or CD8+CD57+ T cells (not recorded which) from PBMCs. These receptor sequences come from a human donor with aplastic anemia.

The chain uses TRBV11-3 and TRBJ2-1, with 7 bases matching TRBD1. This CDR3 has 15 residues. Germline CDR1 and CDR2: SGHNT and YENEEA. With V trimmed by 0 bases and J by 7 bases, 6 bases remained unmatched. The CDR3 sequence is CASSLELTGSNEQFF. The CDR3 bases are TGTGCCAGCAGCTTAGAGCTGACAGGGAGTAATGAGCAGTTCTTC.

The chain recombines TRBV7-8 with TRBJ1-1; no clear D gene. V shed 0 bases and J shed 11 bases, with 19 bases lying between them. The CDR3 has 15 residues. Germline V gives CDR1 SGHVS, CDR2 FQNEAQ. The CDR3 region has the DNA TGTGCCAGCAGCTTAGCGGGAGGACGCGATACGCAGGCTTTCTTT. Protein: CASSLAGGRDTQAFF. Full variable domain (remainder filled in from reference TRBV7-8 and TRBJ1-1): GAGVSQSPRYKVAKRGQDVALRCDPISGHVSLFWYQQALGQGPEFLTYFQNEAQLDKSGLPSDRFFAERPEGSVSTLKIQRTQQEDSAVYLCASSLAGGRDTQAFFGQGTRLTVV.

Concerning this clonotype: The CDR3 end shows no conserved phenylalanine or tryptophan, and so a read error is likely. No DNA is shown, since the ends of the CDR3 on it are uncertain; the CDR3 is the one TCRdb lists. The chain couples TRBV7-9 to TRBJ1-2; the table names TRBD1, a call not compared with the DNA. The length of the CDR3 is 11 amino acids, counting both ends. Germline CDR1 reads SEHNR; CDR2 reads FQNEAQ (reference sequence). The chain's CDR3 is CASIRADSYNL.

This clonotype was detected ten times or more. CDR3 DNA: TGTGCCAGCAGTTTTACCCCCTACGAGCAGTACGTC. It specifies CASSFTPYEQYV. The chain combines TRBV6-6 with TRBJ2-7; D unclear. The length of the CDR3 is 12 residues. V was cut by 4 bases and J by 2 bases, with 6 bases left in between. Germline V gene sequence: CDR1 MNHNY, CDR2 SVGAGI (reference sequence).

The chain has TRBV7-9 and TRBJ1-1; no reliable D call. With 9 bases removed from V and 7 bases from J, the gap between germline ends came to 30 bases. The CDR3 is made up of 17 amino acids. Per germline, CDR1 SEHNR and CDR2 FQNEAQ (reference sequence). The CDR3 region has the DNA TGTGCCAGTCGCTTATCGCGGAAGAACCAGCCCAAGCATGAAGCTTTCTTT. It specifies CASRLSRKNQPKHEAFF.

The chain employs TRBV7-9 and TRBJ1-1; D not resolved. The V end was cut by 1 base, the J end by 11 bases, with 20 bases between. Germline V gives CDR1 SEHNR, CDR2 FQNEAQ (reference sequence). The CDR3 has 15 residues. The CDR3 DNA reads TGTGCCAGCAGCTTAGTACCCGGGGAGCAGTCTTTTGCTTTCTTT. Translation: CASSLVPGEQSFAFF.

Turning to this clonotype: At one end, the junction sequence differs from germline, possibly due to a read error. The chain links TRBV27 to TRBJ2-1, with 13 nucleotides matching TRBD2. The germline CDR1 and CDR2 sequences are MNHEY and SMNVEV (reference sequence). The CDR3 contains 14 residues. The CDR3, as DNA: TGTGCCAGCATTCCTAGGGGACTAGCGGGAAGTCTGTCCTTC. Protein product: CASIPRGLAGSLSF.

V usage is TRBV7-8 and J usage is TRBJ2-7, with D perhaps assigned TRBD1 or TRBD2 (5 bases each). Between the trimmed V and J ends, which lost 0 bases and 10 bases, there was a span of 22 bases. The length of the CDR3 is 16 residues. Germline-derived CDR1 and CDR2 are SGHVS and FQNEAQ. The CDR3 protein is CASSLAGRADTQYQYV. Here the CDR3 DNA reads TGTGCCAGCAGCTTAGCGGGACGGGCCGATACGCAGTATCAGTACGTC.

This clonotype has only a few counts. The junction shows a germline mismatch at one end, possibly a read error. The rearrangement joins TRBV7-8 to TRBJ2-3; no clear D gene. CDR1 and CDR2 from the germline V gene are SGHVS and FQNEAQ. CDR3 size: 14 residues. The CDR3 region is CASSFDPGGTAHSF. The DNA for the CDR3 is TGTGCCAGCAGCTTTGATCCAGGCGGCACAGCCCATTCCTTT.

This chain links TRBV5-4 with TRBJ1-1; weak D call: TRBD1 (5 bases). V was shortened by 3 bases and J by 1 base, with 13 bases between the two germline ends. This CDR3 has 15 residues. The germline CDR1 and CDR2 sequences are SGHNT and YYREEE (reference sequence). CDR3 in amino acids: CASSYTYTGNTEAFF. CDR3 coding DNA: TGTGCCAGCAGCTATACCTACACAGGGAACACTGAAGCTTTCTTT.

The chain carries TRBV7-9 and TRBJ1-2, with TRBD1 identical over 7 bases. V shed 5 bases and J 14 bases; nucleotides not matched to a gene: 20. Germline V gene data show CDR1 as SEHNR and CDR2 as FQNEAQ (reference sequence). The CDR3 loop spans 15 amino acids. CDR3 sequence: CASSPPQGRDTGETF. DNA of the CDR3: TGTGCCAGCAGCCCACCACAGGGGCGGGACACCGGGGAGACCTTC.

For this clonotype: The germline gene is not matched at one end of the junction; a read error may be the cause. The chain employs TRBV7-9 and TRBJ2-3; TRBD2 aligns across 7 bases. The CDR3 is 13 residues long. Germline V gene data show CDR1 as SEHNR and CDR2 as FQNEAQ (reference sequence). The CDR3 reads CASRLAGTCAANF. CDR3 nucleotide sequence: TGTGCCAGCAGGTTAGCGGGTACATGCGCGGCCAACTTC. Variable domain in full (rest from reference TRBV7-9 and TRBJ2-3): DTGVSQNPRHKITKRGQNVTFRCDPISEHNRLYWYRQTLGQGPEFLTYFQNEAQLEKSRLLSDRFSAERPKGSFSTLEIQRTEQGDSAMYLCASRLAGTCAANFGPGTRLTVL.

The CDR3 DNA sequence: TGTGCCAGCAGCTTGGCCGGCTATGGCTACACCTTC. Translating gives CASSLAGYGYTF. The J gene is TRBJ1-2, the V gene TRBV5-5; D gene unclear. Germline V gene lookup returns CDR1 SGHKS and CDR2 YYEKEE (reference sequence). This CDR3 has 12 residues. Between the trimmed V and J ends, which lost 0 bases and 4 bases, there was a span of 4 bases.

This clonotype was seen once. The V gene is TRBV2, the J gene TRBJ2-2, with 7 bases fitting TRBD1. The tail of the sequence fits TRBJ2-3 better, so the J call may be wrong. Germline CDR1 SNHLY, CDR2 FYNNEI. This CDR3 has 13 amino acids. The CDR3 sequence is CASGEGGTGEQYF. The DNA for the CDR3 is TGTGCCAGCGGGGAAGGGGGCACCGGGGAGCAGTATTTT.

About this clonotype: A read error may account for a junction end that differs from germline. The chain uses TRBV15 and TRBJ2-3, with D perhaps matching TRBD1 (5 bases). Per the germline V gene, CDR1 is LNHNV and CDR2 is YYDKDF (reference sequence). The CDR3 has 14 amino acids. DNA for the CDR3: TGTGCCAGCAGCAGGGCGTGCAGCCAAGATACGCAGTACTTT. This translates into CASSRACSQDTQYF.

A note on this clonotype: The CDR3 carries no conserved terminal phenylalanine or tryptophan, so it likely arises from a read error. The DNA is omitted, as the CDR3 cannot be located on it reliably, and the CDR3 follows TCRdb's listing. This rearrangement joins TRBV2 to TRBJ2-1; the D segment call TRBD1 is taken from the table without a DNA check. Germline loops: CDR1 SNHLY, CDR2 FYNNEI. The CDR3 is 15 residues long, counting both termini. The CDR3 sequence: CASGDGGTDRHYFGP.

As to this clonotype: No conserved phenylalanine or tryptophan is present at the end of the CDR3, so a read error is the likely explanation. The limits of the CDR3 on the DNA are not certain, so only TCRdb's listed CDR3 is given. This CDR3 is CASGDGGTAEQCY. The chain joins TRBV7-2 to TRBJ2-3; the DNA was not compared with TRBD1, the D call given in the table. The CDR3 spans 13 amino acids, including both terminal residues. Germline values: CDR1 SGHTA, CDR2 FQGNSA.

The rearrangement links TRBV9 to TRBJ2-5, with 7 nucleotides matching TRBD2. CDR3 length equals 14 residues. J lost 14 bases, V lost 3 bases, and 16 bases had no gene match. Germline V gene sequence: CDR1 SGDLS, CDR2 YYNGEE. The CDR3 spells CASSGGGEDTQYYF. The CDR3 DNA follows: TGTGCCAGCAGCGGGGGGGGGGAAGATACGCAGTATTACTTC. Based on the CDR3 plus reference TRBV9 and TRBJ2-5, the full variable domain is DSGVTQTPKHLITATGQRVTLRCSPRSGDLSVYWYQQSLDQGLQFLIQYYNGEERAKGNILERFSAQQFPDLHSELNLSSLELGDSALYFCASSGGGEDTQYYFGPGTRLLVL.

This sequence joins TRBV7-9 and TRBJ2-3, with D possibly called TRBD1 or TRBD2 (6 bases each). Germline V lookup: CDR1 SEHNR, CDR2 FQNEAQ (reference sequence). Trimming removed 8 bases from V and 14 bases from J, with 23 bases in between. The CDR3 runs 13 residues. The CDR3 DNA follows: TGTGCCAGCGGGGACGGGGGCACCGCTGAGGCGTATTTT. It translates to CASGDGGTAEAYF.

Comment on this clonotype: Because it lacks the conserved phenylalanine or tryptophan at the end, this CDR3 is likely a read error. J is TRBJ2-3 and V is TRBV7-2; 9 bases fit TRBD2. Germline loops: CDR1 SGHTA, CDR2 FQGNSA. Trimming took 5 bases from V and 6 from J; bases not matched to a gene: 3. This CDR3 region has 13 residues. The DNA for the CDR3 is TGTGCCAGCAGCCGGACTAGCGAGGATACGCAGTATTTG. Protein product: CASSRTSEDTQYL.

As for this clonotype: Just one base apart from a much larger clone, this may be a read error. The DNA for the CDR3 is TGTGCCAGCAGCTTAGCGGGAGGTCCCGATACGCATTATCAGTATTTT. Residues: CASSLAGGPDTHYQYF. The rearrangement links TRBV7-8 to TRBJ2-3; maybe TRBD2 (6 bases). CDR1 and CDR2 (germline): SGHVS, FQNEAQ. Trimming removed 0 bases at V and 12 bases at J, with 22 bases between. This CDR3 spans 16 amino acids.